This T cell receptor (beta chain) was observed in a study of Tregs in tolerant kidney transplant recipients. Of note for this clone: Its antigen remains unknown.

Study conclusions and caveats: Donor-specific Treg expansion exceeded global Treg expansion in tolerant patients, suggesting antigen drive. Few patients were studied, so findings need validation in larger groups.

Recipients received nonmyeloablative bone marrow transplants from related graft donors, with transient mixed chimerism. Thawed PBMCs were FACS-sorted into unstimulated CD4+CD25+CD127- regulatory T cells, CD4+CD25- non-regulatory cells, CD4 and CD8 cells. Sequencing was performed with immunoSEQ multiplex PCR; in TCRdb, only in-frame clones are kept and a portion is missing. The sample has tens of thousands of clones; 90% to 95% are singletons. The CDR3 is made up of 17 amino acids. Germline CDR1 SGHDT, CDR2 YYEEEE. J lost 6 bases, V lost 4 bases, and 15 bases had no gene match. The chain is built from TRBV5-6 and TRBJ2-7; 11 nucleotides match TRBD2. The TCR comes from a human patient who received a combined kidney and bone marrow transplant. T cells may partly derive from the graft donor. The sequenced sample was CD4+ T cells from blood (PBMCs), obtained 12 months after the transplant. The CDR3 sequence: CASSPKPSLAGVGEQYF. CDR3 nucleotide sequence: TGTGCCAGCAGCCCTAAGCCGTCACTAGCGGGAGTAGGCGAGCAGTACTTC.